This T cell receptor (beta chain) appears in the sequencing data of a study of early T cells in non-severe SARS-CoV-2 infection. Study information: Whole-blood bulk RNA, unsorted, was sequenced, and chains were unpaired.

Germline CDR1 reads SGDLS; CDR2 reads YYNGEE. The CDR3 spans 15 residues. The V gene lost 4 bases and the J gene lost 5 bases, with 16 bases spanning the gap. Individual cDNA molecules each received unique molecular identifiers attached to them. TCRdb fed the 5' RACE reads into MiXCR, producing one record per CDR3 protein. The sample shows about 83,000 distinct CDR3 sequences, approximately 13% of them seen only once. Regarding the study as a whole: Matches to VDJdb favored anti-spike CD8 responses and missed private and CD4 specificities.

Worth noting for this clonotype: Antigen: not known.

Sequenced sample: whole blood. The rearrangement uses TRBV9 and TRBJ2-1; D possibly corresponds to TRBD2 (5 bases). The sequence came from an adult who was a healthcare worker with PCR-confirmed SARS-CoV-2 infection or an uninfected control (not recorded which). CDR3 loop: CASSSRVSDHNEQFF. In DNA, the CDR3 is TGTGCCAGCAGCTCTCGTGTTAGCGACCACAATGAGCAGTTCTTC. Variable domain in full (rest from reference TRBV9 and TRBJ2-1): DSGVTQTPKHLITATGQRVTLRCSPRSGDLSVYWYQQSLDQGLQFLIQYYNGEERAKGNILERFSAQQFPDLHSELNLSSLELGDSALYFCASSSRVSDHNEQFFGPGTRLTVL.